This TCR beta chain was captured in a study of tumor-infiltrating lymphocytes in primary liver carcinoma. Across the whole study: The patients included men and women who were aged 30 to 69 years.

Co-extracted RNA and DNA came from roughly 20-30 mg of unsorted bulk tissue. Sampling of every tumor involved five separate regions. These included the tumor centre. From 500 to 600 ng of total RNA, TCR beta-specific cDNA was reverse-transcribed using a constant-region primer. For TCR beta, libraries were produced by three nested multiplex PCR rounds using slightly modified ARM-PCR. Use of TRBV1-TRBV30 forward primers with a C-beta reverse primer characterized the first two PCR rounds, which lasted approximately 11 cycles each. TCRdb reprocessed the multiplex PCR reads with MiXCR, giving one entry per CDR3 protein. The table lists about 48,000 distinct CDR3 sequences, 70% to 80% of them singletons. The CDR3 has 15 amino acids. V lost 0 bases and J lost 0, with 6 bases in between. CDR1 and CDR2 (germline): LGHNA, YNFKEQ. Study conclusions and caveats: Tumor region pairs outstripped tumor-adjacent and tumor-blood pairs in overlap.

With regard to this clonotype: Its antigen remains unknown. Without the conserved terminal phenylalanine or tryptophan, this CDR3 likely stems from a read error.

The chain couples TRBV4-2 to TRBJ1-3; perhaps TRBD1 as D (5 bases). The sequencing input was liver tumor tissue from sampling region 3. Stated subset: tumor region T3, left-lateral pole. This sequence originates from a man aged 35 to 55 with primary liver carcinoma and hepatitis B virus infection. The CDR3 DNA reads as TGTGCCAGCAGCCAAGACGGGGGCTCTGGAAACACCATATATTCT. It codes for CASSQDGGSGNTIYS.